Only a few counts were recorded for the clone carrying this T cell receptor (beta chain). Its target is unknown. The record originates from a study of post-analysis software for immune sequencing data. Whole-study context: Relapsing-remitting, secondary progressive and progressive-relapsing courses of multiple sclerosis were included.

Libraries were made from TCR beta cDNA, and they carried unique molecular identifiers. Each sample of roughly 0.9 to 11 million input T cells yielded approximately 500,000 cDNA molecules, so each molecule approximated one T cell. TCRdb called the PCR reads again in MiXCR, with one record for every CDR3 protein. This table holds 700,000 to 900,000 distinct CDR3 sequences, about half found once. The study, taken as a whole, reports: Those samples that were prepared in the same batch co-clustered strongly by F measure. Relative to controls, patients with multiple sclerosis showed significantly lower normalized Chao1 diversity. Elevated frequency relative to controls characterized roughly 5 TRBV segments in patients, TRBV5-6, TRBV5-1 and TRBV20-1 among them.

The V end lost 5 bases, the J end lost 6 bases, and 20 bases lay between the germline ends. This CDR3 contains 16 residues. The genes are TRBV12-3 or TRBV12-4 and TRBJ2-4; D possibly uses TRBD1 or TRBD2 (5 bases each). Specimen: blood. This TCR was recovered from a girl between 5 and 17 years old with multiple sclerosis. In DNA, the CDR3 is TGTGCCAGCAGTCCAGCCTGGGGCCCTCGGGGAAACATTCAGTACTTC. Encoded protein: CASSPAWGPRGNIQYF.